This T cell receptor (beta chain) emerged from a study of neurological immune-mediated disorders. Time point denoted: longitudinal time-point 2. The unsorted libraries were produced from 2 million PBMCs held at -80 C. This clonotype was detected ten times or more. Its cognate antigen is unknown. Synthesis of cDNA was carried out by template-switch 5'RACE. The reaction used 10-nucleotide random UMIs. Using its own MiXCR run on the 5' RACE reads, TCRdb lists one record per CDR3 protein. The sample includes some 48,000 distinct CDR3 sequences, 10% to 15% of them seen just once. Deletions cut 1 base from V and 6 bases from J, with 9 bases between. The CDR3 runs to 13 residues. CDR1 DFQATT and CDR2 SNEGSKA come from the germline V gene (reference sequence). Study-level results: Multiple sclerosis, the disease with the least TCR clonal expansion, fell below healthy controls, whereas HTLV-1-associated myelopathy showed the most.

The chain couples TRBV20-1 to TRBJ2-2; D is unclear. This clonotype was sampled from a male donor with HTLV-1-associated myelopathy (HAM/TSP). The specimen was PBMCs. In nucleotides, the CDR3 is TGCAGTGCTAGAGTAACGGGCCCCGGGGAGCTGTTTTTT. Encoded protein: CSARVTGPGELFF.